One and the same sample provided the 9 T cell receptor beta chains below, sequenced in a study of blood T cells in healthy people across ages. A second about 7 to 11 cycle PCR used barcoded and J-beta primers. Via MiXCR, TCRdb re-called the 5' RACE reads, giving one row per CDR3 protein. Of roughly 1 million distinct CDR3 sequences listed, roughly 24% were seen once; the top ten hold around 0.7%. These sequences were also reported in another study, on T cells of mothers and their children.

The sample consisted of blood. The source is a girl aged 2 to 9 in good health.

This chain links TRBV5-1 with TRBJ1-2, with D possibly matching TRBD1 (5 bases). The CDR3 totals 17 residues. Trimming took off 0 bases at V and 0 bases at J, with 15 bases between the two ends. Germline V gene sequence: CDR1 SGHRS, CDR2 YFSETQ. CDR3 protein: CASSLVGRGWTNYGYTF. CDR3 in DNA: TGCGCCAGCAGCTTGGTGGGTCGGGGGTGGACTAACTATGGCTACACCTTC. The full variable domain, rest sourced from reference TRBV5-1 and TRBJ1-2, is KAGVTQTPRYLIKTRGQQVTLSCSPISGHRSVSWYQQTPGQGLQFLFEYFSETQRNKGNFPGRFSGRQFSNSRSEMNVSTLELGDSALYLCASSLVGRGWTNYGYTFGSGTRLTVV.

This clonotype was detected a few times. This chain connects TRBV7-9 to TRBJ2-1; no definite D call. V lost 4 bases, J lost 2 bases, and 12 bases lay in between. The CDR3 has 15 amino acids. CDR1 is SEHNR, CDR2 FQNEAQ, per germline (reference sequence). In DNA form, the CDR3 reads TGTGCCAGCAGCTCAGTCAATCAGCCCTACAATGAGCAGTTCTTC. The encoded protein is CASSSVNQPYNEQFF.

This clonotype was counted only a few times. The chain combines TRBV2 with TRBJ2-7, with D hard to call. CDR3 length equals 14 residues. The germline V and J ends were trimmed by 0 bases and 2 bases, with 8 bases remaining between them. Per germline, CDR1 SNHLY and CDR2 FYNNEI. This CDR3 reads CASSEAGSTYEQYF. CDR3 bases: TGTGCCAGCAGTGAAGCTGGCAGTACCTACGAGCAGTACTTC.

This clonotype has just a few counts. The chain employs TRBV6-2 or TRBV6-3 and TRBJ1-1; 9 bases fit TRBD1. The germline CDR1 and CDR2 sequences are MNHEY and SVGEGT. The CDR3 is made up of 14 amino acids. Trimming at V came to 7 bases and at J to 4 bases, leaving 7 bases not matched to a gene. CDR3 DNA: TGTGCCAGCAACATTTTGGGACAGGGCACTGAAGCTTTCTTT. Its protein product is CASNILGQGTEAFF.

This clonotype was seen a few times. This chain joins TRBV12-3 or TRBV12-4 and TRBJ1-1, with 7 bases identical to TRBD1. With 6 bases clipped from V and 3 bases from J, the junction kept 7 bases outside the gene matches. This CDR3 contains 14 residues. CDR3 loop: CASSTNRGDTEAFF. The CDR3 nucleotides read TGTGCCAGCAGCACAAACAGGGGAGACACTGAAGCTTTCTTT.

The CDR3 loop reads CASRTGFLETQYF. The CDR3 nucleotides are TGTGCCAGCAGGACCGGGTTTCTAGAGACCCAGTACTTC. The rearrangement links TRBV27 to TRBJ2-7, with D unresolved. The end of the DNA aligns better with TRBJ2-5, so the J call may be wrong. This CDR3 has 13 amino acids. Germline lookup yields CDR1 MNHEY and CDR2 SMNVEV (reference sequence).

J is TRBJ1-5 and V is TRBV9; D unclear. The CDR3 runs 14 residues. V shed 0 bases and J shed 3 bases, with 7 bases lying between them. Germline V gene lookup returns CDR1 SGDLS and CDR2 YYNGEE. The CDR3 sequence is CASSVGQPNQPQHF. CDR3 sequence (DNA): TGTGCCAGCAGCGTAGGTCAGCCCAATCAGCCCCAGCATTTT.

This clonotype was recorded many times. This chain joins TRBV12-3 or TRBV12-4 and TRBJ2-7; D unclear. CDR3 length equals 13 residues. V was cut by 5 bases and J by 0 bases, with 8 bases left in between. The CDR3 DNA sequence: TGTGCCAGCAGTCCCGGGTTCTCCTACGAGCAGTACTTC. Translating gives CASSPGFSYEQYF.

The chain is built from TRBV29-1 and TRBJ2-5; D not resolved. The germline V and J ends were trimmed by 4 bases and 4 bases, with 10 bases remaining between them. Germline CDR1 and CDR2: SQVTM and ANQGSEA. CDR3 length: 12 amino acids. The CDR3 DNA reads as TGCAGCGTTGCCGAAGTCGCAGAGACCCAGTACTTC. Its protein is CSVAEVAETQYF.